The T cell receptor (beta chain) under discussion was sequenced for a study of blood T cells in healthy people across ages. Study-wide results and caveats: A roughly linear age-dependent decrease characterized TCR beta diversity per million T cells.

The CDR3 length is 15 residues. Trimming shortened V by 4 bases and J by 4 bases, and 17 bases separated the two germline ends. Germline CDR1 reads SGHRS; CDR2 reads YFSETQ. The use of a sample-barcoded 5' primer and a J-beta primer mix characterized a second PCR of roughly 6 to 11 cycles. TCRdb re-derived calls from the 5' RACE reads in MiXCR, one entry per CDR3 protein. The table shows 650,000 to 950,000 distinct CDR3 sequences, with approximately 48% occurring only once. Comment on this clonotype: The antigen is not known.

This clonotype was obtained from a man between 60 and 70 years old in good health. The V call is TRBV5-1, the J call TRBJ2-5; the D gene could be TRBD1 or TRBD2 (7 bases each). Sequenced sample: blood. The CDR3 protein is CASSPGGGLGETQYF. The CDR3 DNA follows: TGCGCCAGCAGCCCAGGGGGGGGGCTAGGAGAGACCCAGTACTTC.